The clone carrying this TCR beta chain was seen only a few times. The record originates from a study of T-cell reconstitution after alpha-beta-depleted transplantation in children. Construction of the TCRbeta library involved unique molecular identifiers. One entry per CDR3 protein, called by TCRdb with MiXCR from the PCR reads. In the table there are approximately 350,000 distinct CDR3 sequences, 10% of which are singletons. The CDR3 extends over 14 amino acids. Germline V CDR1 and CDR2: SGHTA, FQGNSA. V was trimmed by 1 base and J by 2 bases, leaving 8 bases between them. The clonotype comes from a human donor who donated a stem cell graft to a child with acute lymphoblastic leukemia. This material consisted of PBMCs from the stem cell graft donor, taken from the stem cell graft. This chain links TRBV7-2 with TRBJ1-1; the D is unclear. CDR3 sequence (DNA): TGTGCCAGCAGCTTAGGTTTAGCTAACACTGAAGCTTTCTTT. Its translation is CASSLGLANTEAFF.